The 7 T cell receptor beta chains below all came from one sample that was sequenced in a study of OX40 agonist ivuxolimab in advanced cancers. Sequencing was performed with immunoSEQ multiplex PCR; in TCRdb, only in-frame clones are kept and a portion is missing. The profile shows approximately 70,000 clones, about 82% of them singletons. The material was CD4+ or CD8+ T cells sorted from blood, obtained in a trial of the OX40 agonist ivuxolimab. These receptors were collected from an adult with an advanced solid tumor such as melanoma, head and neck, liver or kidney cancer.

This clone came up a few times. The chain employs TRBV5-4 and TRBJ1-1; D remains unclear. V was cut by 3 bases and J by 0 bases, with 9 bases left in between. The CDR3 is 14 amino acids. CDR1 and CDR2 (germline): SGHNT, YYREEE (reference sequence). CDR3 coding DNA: TGTGCCAGCAGCTCGTCCTTACTGAACACTGAAGCTTTCTTT. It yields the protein CASSSSLLNTEAFF.

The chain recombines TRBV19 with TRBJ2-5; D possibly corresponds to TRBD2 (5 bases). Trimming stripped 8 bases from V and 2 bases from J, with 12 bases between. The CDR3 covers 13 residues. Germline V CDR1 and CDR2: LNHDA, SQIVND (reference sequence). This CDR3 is CASGRDFQETQYF. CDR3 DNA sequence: TGTGCCAGTGGACGGGATTTTCAAGAGACCCAGTACTTC.

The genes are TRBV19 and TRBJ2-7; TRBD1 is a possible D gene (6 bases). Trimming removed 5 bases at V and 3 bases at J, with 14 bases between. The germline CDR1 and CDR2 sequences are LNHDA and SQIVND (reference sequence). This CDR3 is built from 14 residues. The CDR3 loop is CASSPGLGGYEQYF. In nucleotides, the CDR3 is TGTGCCAGTAGTCCCGGGCTAGGGGGCTACGAGCAGTACTTC. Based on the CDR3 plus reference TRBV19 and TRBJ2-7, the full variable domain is DGGITQSPKYLFRKEGQNVTLSCEQNLNHDAMYWYRQDPGQGLRLIYYSQIVNDFQKGDIAEGYSVSREKKESFPLTVTSAQKNPTAFYLCASSPGLGGYEQYFGPGTRLTVT.

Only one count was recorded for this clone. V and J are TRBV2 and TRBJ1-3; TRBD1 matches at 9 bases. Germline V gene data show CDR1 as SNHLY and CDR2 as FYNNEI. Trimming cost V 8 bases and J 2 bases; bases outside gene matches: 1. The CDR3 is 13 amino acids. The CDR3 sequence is CASRDRAGNTIYF. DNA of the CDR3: TGTGCCAGCCGGGACAGGGCTGGAAACACCATATATTTT. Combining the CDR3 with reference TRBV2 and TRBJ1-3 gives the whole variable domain EPEVTQTPSHQVTQMGQEVILRCVPISNHLYFYWYRQILGQKVEFLVSFYNNEISEKSEIFDDQFSVERPDGSNFTLKIRSTKLEDSAMYFCASRDRAGNTIYFGEGSWLTVV.

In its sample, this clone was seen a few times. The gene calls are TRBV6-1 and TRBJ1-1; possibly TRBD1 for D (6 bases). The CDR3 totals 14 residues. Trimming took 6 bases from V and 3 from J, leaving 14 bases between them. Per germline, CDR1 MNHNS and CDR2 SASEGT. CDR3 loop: CASSKGQIYTEAFF. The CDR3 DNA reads TGTGCCAGCAGCAAAGGACAGATTTACACTGAAGCTTTCTTT.

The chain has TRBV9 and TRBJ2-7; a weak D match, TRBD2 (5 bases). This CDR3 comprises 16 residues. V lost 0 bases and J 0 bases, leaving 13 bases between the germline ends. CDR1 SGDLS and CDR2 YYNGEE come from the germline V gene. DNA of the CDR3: TGTGCCAGCAGCGTAGCACGGGGAACCTTCTCCTACGAGCAGTACTTC. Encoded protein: CASSVARGTFSYEQYF.

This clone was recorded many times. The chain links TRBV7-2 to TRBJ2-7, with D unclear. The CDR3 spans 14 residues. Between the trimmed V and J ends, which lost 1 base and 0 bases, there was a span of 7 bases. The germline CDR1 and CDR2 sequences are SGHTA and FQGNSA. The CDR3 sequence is CASSLEGISYEQYF. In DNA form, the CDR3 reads TGTGCCAGCAGCTTAGAAGGCATCTCCTACGAGCAGTACTTC.